Shown below are 18 T cell receptor beta chains from a single sample sequenced in a study of shared clonotypes between healthy human individuals. CD45RO-negative, CCR7-selected cells formed the naive CD8 fraction, which excluded terminally differentiated effector memory CD45RA+ cells. Libraries were prepared by immunoSEQ multiplex PCR; TCRdb keeps only in-frame clonotypes and omits some of them. Of hundreds of thousands of clones listed, approximately 96% are singletons. Material for sequencing was naive CD8+ T cells sorted from blood. The receptor source for this set is a woman aged 25 to 39 in good health.

The chain combines TRBV4-1 with TRBJ2-2; tentatively, D is TRBD2 (5 bases). V was cut by 4 bases and J by 5 bases, with 11 bases left in between. The germline V gene has CDR1 MGHRA and CDR2 YSYEKL. The length of the CDR3 is 14 residues. This CDR3 is CASSPLGVTGELFF. The CDR3 region has the DNA TGCGCCAGCAGCCCCCTGGGAGTTACCGGGGAGCTGTTTTTT.

The chain joins TRBV27 to TRBJ1-1, with a possible D match to TRBD1 (6 bases). Trimming took off 5 bases at V and 2 bases at J, with 18 bases between the two ends. The CDR3 consists of 16 residues. CDR1 MNHEY and CDR2 SMNVEV come from the germline V gene (reference sequence). The CDR3 region is CASSPPVWGQNTEAFF. CDR3 DNA: TGTGCCAGCAGTCCCCCAGTATGGGGGCAAAACACTGAAGCTTTCTTT.

The V gene is TRBV4-1, the J gene TRBJ2-7; 13 bases align to TRBD2. The CDR3 extends over 16 amino acids. V gave up 8 bases and J gave up 0 bases; unmatched junction bases: 7. The germline V gene encodes CDR1 MGHRA and CDR2 YSYEKL. CDR3: CASGPTSGRSSYEQYF. The CDR3 DNA reads as TGCGCCAGCGGGCCGACTAGCGGGAGGAGCTCCTACGAGCAGTACTTC.

This chain links TRBV7-2 with TRBJ2-7; D ambiguous. This CDR3 has 13 amino acids. CDR1 SGHTA and CDR2 FQGNSA come from the germline V gene. V was cut by 5 bases and J by 4 bases, with 12 bases left in between. As DNA, the CDR3 is TGTGCCAGCAGCAAATGGGTGGGGTACGAGCAGTACTTC. Amino acid sequence: CASSKWVGYEQYF.

J is TRBJ1-5 and V is TRBV29-1; 7 nucleotides agree with TRBD1. Losses at the gene ends were 4 bases for V and 14 bases for J; bases not matched to a gene: 8. The germline V gene has CDR1 SQVTM and CDR2 ANQGSEA. CDR3 length: 11 amino acids. The CDR3 is CSVARGGQEHF. The CDR3 bases are TGCAGCGTTGCTAGAGGGGGCCAGGAGCATTTT.

V and J are TRBV5-1 and TRBJ2-7, with D possibly being TRBD1 or TRBD2 (5 bases each). Germline assignment: CDR1 SGHRS and CDR2 YFSETQ. CDR3 length: 15 amino acids. V lost 2 bases, J lost 3 bases, and 15 bases lay in between. The CDR3 here is CASSFRDPGDYEQYF. DNA of the CDR3: TGCGCCAGCAGCTTCCGGGACCCCGGGGACTACGAGCAGTACTTC.

The chain couples TRBV5-4 to TRBJ2-1; TRBD2 matches at 10 bases. The germline gives CDR1 SGHNT, CDR2 YYREEE (reference sequence). CDR3 size: 18 residues. With V trimmed by 1 base and J by 3 bases, 10 bases remained unmatched. CDR3 in amino acids: CASSLWEAGGRYYNEQFF. CDR3 nucleotide sequence: TGTGCCAGCAGCTTGTGGGAAGCGGGAGGGAGATACTACAATGAGCAGTTCTTC.

V and J are TRBV28 and TRBJ1-1; D call uncertain. Germline values: CDR1 MDHEN, CDR2 SYDVKM. The V end lost 5 bases, the J end lost 4 bases, and 11 bases lay between the germline ends. This CDR3 has 13 amino acids. In DNA, the CDR3 is TGTGCCAGCAGTCTAACAGAGGGCACTGAAGCTTTCTTT. It is translated as CASSLTEGTEAFF.

The CDR3 coding sequence is TGTGCCAGCAGCTTAGAAGGATTCTATGGCTACACCTTC. The encoded protein is CASSLEGFYGYTF. The genes are TRBV7-8 and TRBJ1-2; no clear D gene. Between the trimmed V and J ends, which lost 1 base and 4 bases, there was a span of 7 bases. CDR1 and CDR2 (germline): SGHVS, FQNEAQ. This CDR3 is 13 amino acids long. The full variable domain, completed using reference TRBV7-8 and TRBJ1-2, is GAGVSQSPRYKVAKRGQDVALRCDPISGHVSLFWYQQALGQGPEFLTYFQNEAQLDKSGLPSDRFFAERPEGSVSTLKIQRTQQEDSAVYLCASSLEGFYGYTFGSGTRLTVV.

V and J are TRBV28 and TRBJ2-7; 14 bases line up with TRBD2. Germline V lookup: CDR1 MDHEN, CDR2 SYDVKM. The CDR3 is 15 amino acids. V trimming: 1 base; J trimming: 5 bases; junction bases outside the gene matches: 1. The CDR3 DNA reads TGTGCCAGCAGTTTATTGACTAGCGGGAGGGACGAGCAGTACTTC. Protein sequence: CASSLLTSGRDEQYF.

This clone was observed a single time. J is TRBJ2-1 and V is TRBV7-9, with TRBD2 as a possible D gene (7 bases). Trimming shortened V by 2 bases and J by 7 bases, and 15 bases separated the two germline ends. There are 15 residues in the CDR3. Germline values: CDR1 SEHNR, CDR2 FQNEAQ (reference sequence). The CDR3 DNA is TGTGCCAGCAGCTTAATGCCCGAGGGGGGGAATGAGCAGTTCTTC. Amino acids: CASSLMPEGGNEQFF.

The chain recombines TRBV4-1 with TRBJ1-2; D gene uncertain. Germline V gives CDR1 MGHRA, CDR2 YSYEKL. CDR3 length equals 17 residues. Trimming removed 4 bases at V and 8 bases at J, with 26 bases between. Written as DNA, the CDR3 is TGCGCCAGCAGCCCGAACCCGCAGGCTGCGTACACGGAGGGCTACACCTTC. Translating it yields CASSPNPQAAYTEGYTF.

The chain carries TRBV6-5 and TRBJ1-1, with 7 bases lining up with TRBD1. The CDR3 is made up of 16 amino acids. Trimming at V came to 2 bases and at J to 5 bases, leaving 11 bases not matched to a gene. The germline V gene encodes CDR1 MNHEY and CDR2 SVGAGI. The CDR3 reads CASSYTLTGRGTEAFF. The CDR3 DNA sequence: TGTGCCAGCAGTTACACCCTGACAGGGCGTGGGACTGAAGCTTTCTTT.

A word on this clone: The same CDR3 can be traced to other DNA sequences in this sample. This chain connects TRBV27 to TRBJ1-1, with D tentatively TRBD1 (5 bases). CDR3 length: 13 residues. The ends were cut back, 2 bases at V and 2 bases at J, with 6 bases in the middle. Germline CDR1 reads MNHEY; CDR2 reads SMNVEV (reference sequence). This CDR3 reads CASSLQGNTEAFF. CDR3 nucleotides: TGTGCCAGCAGTTTACAGGGAAACACTGAAGCTTTCTTT.

The genes are TRBV6-5 and TRBJ2-2; tentative D call: TRBD2 (6 bases). The germline V gene has CDR1 MNHEY and CDR2 SVGAGI. The V end was cut by 1 base, the J end by 1 base, with 10 bases between. This CDR3 comprises 16 residues. CDR3 coding DNA: TGTGCCAGCAGTTACTTCGTGGGACTGAACACCGGGGAGCTGTTTTTT. This codes for CASSYFVGLNTGELFF.

The V call is TRBV28, the J call TRBJ1-5; TRBD1 might be the D (6 bases). CDR1 and CDR2 from the germline V gene are MDHEN and SYDVKM. Between the trimmed V and J ends, which lost 3 bases and 5 bases, there was a span of 11 bases. This CDR3 has 14 residues. The CDR3 region is CASSFWGADQPQHF. CDR3 sequence (DNA): TGTGCCAGCAGTTTTTGGGGGGCCGATCAGCCCCAGCATTTT.

V is TRBV5-7 and J is TRBJ2-7; D is possibly TRBD2 (7 bases). TRBV5-7 is designated an ORF whose function remains uncertain. The CDR3 has 14 amino acids. The V and J ends lost 5 bases and 7 bases respectively, with 19 bases between them. The CDR3 DNA is TGTGCCAGCAGTTGGGTGGGGGGGCCAAGGGAGCAGTACTTC. It yields the protein CASSWVGGPREQYF.

There are a few counts of this clone. The V gene is TRBV19, the J gene TRBJ2-7, with a tentative D call TRBD1 (6 bases). The CDR3 length is 17 residues. V lost 0 bases and J lost 1, with 16 bases in between. In germline, CDR1 is LNHDA, CDR2 SQIVND (reference sequence). The CDR3, as DNA: TGTGCCAGTAGTATAGACGTTCTACAGGGTCGGTCCTACGAGCAGTACTTC. This encodes CASSIDVLQGRSYEQYF.